This T cell receptor (beta chain) was sequenced for a study of graft-versus-host responses after intestinal transplantation. Sorting after the reaction isolated proliferating CFSE-low CD3+CD4+ and CD3+CD8+ responders. This clone was counted ten times or more. Trimming took off 7 bases at V and 0 bases at J, with 12 bases between the two ends. Germline-derived CDR1 and CDR2 are SGHTA and FQGNSA. The CDR3 runs 15 residues. Assay used: immunoSEQ multiplex PCR; TCRdb lists only in-frame clones, some missing. Among about 8,200 clones, 30% to 35% were seen once, and the ten largest hold around 5.7%. Whole-study results and caveats: Investigators detected GvH clones in recipient marrow, with some emerging earlier in ileum or blood.

The chain couples TRBV7-2 to TRBJ1-4; D is unresolved. The source material was alloreactive CD4+ T cells from a mixed lymphocyte reaction culture, sampled before intestinal transplant. Subset given: CFSE-low proliferating T cells sorted from approximately 6-day pre-transplant mixed lymphocyte reaction (GvH or HvG direction). The sequence was collected from a human patient who received an intestinal transplant. As DNA, the CDR3 is TGTGCCAGCACCCTAGGTTGGGCAACTAATGAAAAACTGTTTTTT. The encoded protein is CASTLGWATNEKLFF.